This TCR beta chain derives from a study of cytomegalovirus exposure and HLA in healthy donors. Study conclusions and caveats: When the data were analyzed later, several of the most significant clusters appeared to be linked to common viral pathogens. In a later analysis, across HLA loci, associated TCR counts were highest for DRB1, lowest for HLA-C. Clonal expansion was found to be greater in HLA-associated TCR beta chains than in equally common others in a later analysis.

In the PCR, 60 Vbeta and 13 Jbeta primers were used. Study processing details: An analysis that came later counted roughly 80 million unique TCR beta chains, roughly 11 million shared. Measured with immunoSEQ multiplex PCR; TCRdb has only the in-frame clones, and not every one. From that table come the V and J calls and clone size; the DNA was used to work out D and trimming. The sample contains about 160,000 clones, 65% to 85% of which appear only once. Regarding this clone: As yet, its antigen is unknown.

Germline V CDR1 and CDR2: MDHEN, SYDVKM. The CDR3 has 15 residues. Between the trimmed V and J ends, which lost 3 bases and 3 bases, there was a span of 11 bases. The source of this sequence is a male donor in good health and CMV-seronegative. The sequenced sample was PBMCs. The J gene is TRBJ1-4, the V gene TRBV28, with D perhaps matching TRBD1 (6 bases). This chain's CDR3 is CASSFPTGPNEKLFF. Here the CDR3 DNA reads TGTGCCAGCAGTTTTCCGACAGGCCCTAATGAAAAACTGTTTTTT.